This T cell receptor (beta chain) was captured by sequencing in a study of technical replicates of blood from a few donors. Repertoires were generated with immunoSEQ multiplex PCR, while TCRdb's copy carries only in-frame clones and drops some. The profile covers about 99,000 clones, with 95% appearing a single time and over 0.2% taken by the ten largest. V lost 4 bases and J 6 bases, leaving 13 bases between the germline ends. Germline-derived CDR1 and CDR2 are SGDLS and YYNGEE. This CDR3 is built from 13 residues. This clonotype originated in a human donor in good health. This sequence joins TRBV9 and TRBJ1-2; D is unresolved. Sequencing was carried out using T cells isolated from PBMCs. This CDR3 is CASSPSRVDGYTF. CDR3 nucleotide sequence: TGTGCCAGCAGCCCGAGTCGTGTAGATGGCTACACCTTC.